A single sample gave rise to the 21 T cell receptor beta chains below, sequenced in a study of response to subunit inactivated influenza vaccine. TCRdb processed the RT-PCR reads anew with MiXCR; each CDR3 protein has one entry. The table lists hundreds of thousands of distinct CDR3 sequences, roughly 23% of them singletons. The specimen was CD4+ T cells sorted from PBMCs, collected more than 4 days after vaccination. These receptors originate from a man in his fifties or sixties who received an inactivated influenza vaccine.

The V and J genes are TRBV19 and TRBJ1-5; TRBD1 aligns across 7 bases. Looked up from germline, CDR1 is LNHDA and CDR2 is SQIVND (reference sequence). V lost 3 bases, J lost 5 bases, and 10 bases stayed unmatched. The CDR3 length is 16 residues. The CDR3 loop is CASSMTLQGRHQPQHF. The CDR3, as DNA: TGTGCCAGTAGTATGACCCTACAGGGGCGACATCAGCCCCAGCATTTT.

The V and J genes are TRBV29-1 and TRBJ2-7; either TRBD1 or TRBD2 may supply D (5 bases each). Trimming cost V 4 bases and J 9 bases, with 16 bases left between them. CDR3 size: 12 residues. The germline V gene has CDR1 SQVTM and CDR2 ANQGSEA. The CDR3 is CSVVGERTGQYF. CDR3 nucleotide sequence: TGCAGCGTTGTAGGGGAAAGGACTGGGCAGTACTTC.

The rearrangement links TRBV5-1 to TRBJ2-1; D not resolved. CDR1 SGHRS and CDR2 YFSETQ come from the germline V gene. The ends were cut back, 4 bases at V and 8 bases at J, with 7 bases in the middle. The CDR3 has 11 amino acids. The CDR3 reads CASSGRYEQFF. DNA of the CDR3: TGCGCCAGCAGCGGACGTTATGAGCAGTTCTTC. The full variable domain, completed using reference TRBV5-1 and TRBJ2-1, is KAGVTQTPRYLIKTRGQQVTLSCSPISGHRSVSWYQQTPGQGLQFLFEYFSETQRNKGNFPGRFSGRQFSNSRSEMNVSTLELGDSALYLCASSGRYEQFFGPGTRLTVL.

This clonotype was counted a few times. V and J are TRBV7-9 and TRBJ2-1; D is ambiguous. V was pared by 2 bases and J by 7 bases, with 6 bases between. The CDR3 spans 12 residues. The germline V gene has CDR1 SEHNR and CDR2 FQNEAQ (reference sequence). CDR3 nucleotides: TGTGCCAGCAGCTTAATGTATAATGAGCAGTTCTTC. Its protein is CASSLMYNEQFF. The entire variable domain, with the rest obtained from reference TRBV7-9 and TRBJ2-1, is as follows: DTGVSQNPRHKITKRGQNVTFRCDPISEHNRLYWYRQTLGQGPEFLTYFQNEAQLEKSRLLSDRFSAERPKGSFSTLEIQRTEQGDSAMYLCASSLMYNEQFFGPGTRLTVL.

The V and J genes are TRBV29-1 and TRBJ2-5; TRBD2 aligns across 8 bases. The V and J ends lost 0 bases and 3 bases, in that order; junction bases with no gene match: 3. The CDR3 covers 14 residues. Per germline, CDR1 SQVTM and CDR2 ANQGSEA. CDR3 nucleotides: TGCAGCGTTGAAGATACGGGGGGGAAAGAGACCCAGTACTTC. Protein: CSVEDTGGKETQYF. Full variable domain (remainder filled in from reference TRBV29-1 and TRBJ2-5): SAVISQKPSRDICQRGTSLTIQCQVDSQVTMMFWYRQQPGQSLTLIATANQGSEATYESGFVIDKFPISRPNLTFSTLTVSNMSPEDSSIYLCSVEDTGGKETQYFGPGTRLLVL.

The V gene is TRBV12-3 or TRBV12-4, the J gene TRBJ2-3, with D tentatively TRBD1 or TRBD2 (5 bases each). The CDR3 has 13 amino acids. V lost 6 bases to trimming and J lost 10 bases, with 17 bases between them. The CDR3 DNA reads TGTGCCAGCAGCCCGAGGGGTTTGGCAGCGCAGTATTTT. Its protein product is CASSPRGLAAQYF.

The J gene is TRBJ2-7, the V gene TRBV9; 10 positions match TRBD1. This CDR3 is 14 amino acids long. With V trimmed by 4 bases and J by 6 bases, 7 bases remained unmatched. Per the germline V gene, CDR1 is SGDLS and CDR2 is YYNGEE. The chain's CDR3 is CASSPGTGEREQYF. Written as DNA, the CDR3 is TGTGCCAGCAGCCCCGGGACAGGGGAGCGCGAGCAGTACTTC.

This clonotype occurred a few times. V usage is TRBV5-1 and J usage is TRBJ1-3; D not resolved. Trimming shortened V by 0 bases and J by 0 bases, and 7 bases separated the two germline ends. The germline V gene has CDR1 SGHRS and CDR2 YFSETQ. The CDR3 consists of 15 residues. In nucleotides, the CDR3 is TGCGCCAGCAGCTTGGAAAGGAGCTCTGGAAACACCATATATTTT. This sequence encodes CASSLERSSGNTIYF.

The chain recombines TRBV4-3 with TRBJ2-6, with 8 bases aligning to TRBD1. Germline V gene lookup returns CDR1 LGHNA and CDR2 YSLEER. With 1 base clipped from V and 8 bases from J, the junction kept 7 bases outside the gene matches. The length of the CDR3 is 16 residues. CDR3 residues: CASSQAGRQGTNVLTF. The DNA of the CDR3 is TGCGCCAGCAGCCAAGCAGGGAGACAGGGGACCAACGTCCTGACTTTC.

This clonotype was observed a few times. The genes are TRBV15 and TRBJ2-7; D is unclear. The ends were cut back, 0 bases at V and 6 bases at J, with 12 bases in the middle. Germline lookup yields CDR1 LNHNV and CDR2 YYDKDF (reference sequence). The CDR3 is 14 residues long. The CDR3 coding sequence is TGTGCCACCAGCAGAGATAAGAAGTATGGCGAGCAGTACTTC. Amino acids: CATSRDKKYGEQYF.

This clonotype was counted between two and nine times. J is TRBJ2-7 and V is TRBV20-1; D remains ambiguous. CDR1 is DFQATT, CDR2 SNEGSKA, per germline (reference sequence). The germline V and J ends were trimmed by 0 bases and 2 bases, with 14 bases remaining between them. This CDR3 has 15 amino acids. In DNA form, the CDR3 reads TGCAGTGCTAGAGATACGGCTAGAGCACCCTACGAGCAGTACTTC. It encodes CSARDTARAPYEQYF.

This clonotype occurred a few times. The CDR3 spells CASSSQGRTTNEKLFF. The CDR3 DNA sequence: TGCGCCAGCAGCTCTCAGGGGCGTACAACTAATGAAAAACTGTTTTTT. The rearrangement uses TRBV5-1 and TRBJ1-4; D may be TRBD1 (6 bases). Per the germline V gene, CDR1 is SGHRS and CDR2 is YFSETQ. Trimming stripped 3 bases from V and 0 bases from J, with 12 bases between. CDR3 length equals 16 residues.

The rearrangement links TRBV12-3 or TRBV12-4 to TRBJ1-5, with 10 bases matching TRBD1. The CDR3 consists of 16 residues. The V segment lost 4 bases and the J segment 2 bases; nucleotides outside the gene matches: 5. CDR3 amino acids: CASSSRQGAGNQPQHF. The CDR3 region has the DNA TGTGCCAGCAGTTCTAGACAGGGGGCAGGCAATCAGCCCCAGCATTTT.

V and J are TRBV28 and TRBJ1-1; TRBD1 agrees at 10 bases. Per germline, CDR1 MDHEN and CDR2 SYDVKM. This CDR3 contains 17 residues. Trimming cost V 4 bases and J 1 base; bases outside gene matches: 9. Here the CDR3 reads CASSSGTGAGENTEAFF. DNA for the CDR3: TGTGCCAGCAGTTCCGGGACAGGGGCGGGAGAGAACACTGAAGCTTTCTTT. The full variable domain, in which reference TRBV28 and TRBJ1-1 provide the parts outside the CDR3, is DVKVTQSSRYLVKRTGEKVFLECVQDMDHENMFWYRQDPGLGLRLIYFSYDVKMKEKGDIPEGYSVSREKKERFSLILESASTNQTSMYLCASSSGTGAGENTEAFFGQGTRLTVV.

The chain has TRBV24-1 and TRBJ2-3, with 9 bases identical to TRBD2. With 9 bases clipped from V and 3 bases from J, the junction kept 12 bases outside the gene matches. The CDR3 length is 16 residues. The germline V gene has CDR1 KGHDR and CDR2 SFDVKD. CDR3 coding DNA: TGTGCCACCTCCCCCGGGAGGCTAGCGGGAACAGATACGCAGTATTTT. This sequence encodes CATSPGRLAGTDTQYF.

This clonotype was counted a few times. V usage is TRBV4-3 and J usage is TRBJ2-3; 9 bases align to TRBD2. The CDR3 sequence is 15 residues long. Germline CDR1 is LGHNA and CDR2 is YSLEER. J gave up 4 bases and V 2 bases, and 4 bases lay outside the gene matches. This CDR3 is CASSQNSGGSDTQYF. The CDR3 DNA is TGCGCCAGCAGCCAAAATAGCGGGGGCTCAGATACGCAGTATTTT.

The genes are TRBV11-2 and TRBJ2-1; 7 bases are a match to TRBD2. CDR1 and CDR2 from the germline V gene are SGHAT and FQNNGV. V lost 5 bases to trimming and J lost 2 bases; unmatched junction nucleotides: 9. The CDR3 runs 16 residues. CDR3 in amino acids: CASSALPGGAYNEQFF. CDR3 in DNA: TGTGCCAGCAGCGCACTCCCTGGGGGGGCCTACAATGAGCAGTTCTTC.

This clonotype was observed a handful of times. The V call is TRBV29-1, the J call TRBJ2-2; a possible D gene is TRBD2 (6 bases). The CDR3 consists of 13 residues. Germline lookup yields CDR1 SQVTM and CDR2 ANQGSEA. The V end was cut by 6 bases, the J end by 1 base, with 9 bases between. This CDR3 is CSVGDWNTGELFF. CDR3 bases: TGCAGCGTCGGGGACTGGAACACCGGGGAGCTGTTTTTT.

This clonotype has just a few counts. DNA of the CDR3: TGTGCCAGCAGTTCCGGACTAGCGGGAGGGGGTAAGGGGTACTTC. Its translation: CASSSGLAGGGKGYF. The rearrangement joins TRBV28 to TRBJ2-7; TRBD2 aligns across 15 bases. V lost 4 bases and J lost 12; bases outside the gene matches: 10. From germline, CDR1 is MDHEN and CDR2 SYDVKM. CDR3 length: 15 amino acids.

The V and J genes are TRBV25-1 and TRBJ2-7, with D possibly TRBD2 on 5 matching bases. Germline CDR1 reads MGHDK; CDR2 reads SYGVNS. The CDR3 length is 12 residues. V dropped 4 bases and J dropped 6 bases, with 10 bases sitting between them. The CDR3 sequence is CASSAGKLEQYF. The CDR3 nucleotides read TGTGCCAGCAGTGCGGGGAAGCTCGAGCAGTACTTC.

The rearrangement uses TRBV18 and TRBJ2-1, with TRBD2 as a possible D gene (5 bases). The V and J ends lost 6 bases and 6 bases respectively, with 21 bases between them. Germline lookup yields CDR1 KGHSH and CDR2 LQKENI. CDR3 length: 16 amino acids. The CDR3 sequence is CASSQPGSALGNEQFF. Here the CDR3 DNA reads TGTGCCAGCTCCCAACCCGGTAGCGCATTGGGCAATGAGCAGTTCTTC.